This TCR beta chain is drawn from a study of cytomegalovirus exposure and HLA in healthy donors. The wider study: Counted in an early data release were about 86 million unique TCRs from HLA-typed donors. Membership in the Caucasian-associated ancestry cluster was found for about 80% of nearly 400 genotyped donors.

The CDR3 totals 16 residues. Germline loops: CDR1 SEHNR, CDR2 FQNEAQ (reference sequence). V trimming: 5 bases; J trimming: 5 bases; junction bases outside the gene matches: 12. The study ran its PCR with 60 Vbeta and 13 Jbeta primers. Data came from immunoSEQ multiplex PCR; TCRdb stores just in-frame clones and leaves some out. The sample yields about 86,000 clones, about 75% seen once. The receptor comes from a female donor in good health and CMV-seronegative. This sequence joins TRBV7-9 and TRBJ2-3; TRBD2 aligns across 8 bases. Sequenced input: PBMCs. This CDR3 reads CASSGSKRERIDTQYF. The CDR3 bases are TGTGCCAGCAGCGGGTCTAAGCGGGAGAGGATAGATACGCAGTATTTT. Complete variable domain (other parts from reference TRBV7-9 and TRBJ2-3): DTGVSQNPRHKITKRGQNVTFRCDPISEHNRLYWYRQTLGQGPEFLTYFQNEAQLEKSRLLSDRFSAERPKGSFSTLEIQRTEQGDSAMYLCASSGSKRERIDTQYFGPGTRLTVL.